The count of the clone carrying this TCR beta chain is one. No antigen is known for it. This table comes from immunoSEQ multiplex PCR, and its TCRdb copy is limited to in-frame clones, with some not included. The table lists some 2 million clones, about 95% of them singletons. This specimen comes from a study of shared clonotypes between healthy human individuals. For the study at large: A couple of women and a few men aged 18 to 49 made up the donors. Study results and caveats: The generation probabilities recorded for non-shared clonotypes fell below those of clonotypes shared by all four donors.

Germline V gives CDR1 MNHEY, CDR2 SMNVEV (reference sequence). The V segment lost 5 bases and the J segment 0 bases; nucleotides outside the gene matches: 4. The CDR3 length is 15 residues. Sequenced: naive CD4+ T cells sorted from blood. Subset here: CD45RA+ positively selected. The receptor's source is a man aged 18 to 29 in good health. The rearrangement links TRBV27 to TRBJ2-4, with 7 nucleotides matching TRBD1. CDR3 protein: CASSGQAKAKNIQYF. The CDR3 bases are TGTGCCAGCAGTGGACAGGCTAAAGCCAAAAACATTCAGTACTTC.